These 25 T cell receptor beta chains were sequenced from one sample in a study of CD8 T cells in Susac syndrome (dated by TCRdb to the late 2010s). Library preparation was by the immunoSEQ multiplex PCR assay. RNA was extracted with the RNeasy kit and about 0.5 to 1 ug was reverse transcribed using random hexamers. The public reads were quality trimmed at Q25 with fastp and then assembled into clones with MiXCR by TCRdb, keeping productive beta chains. Records with the same CDR3 protein are collapsed into one entry carrying the most frequent genes and DNA. The sample table shows approximately 140,000 distinct CDR3 sequences, and about 94% are seen once. The ten largest clones add up to over 0.25% of the sample. Sequencing was performed on CD8+ T cells from PBMCs. The receptor set was obtained from a human donor in good health.

This clonotype was seen a few times. This chain links TRBV5-1 with TRBJ2-7, with 9 nucleotides matching TRBD2. V trimming: 1 base; J trimming: 2 bases; junction bases outside the gene matches: 4. The germline CDR1 and CDR2 sequences are SGHRS and YFSETQ. There are 15 residues in the CDR3. The DNA for the CDR3 is TGCGCCAGCAGCTTGAGTCTAGCGGGGCCCTACGAGCAGTACTTC. Protein: CASSLSLAGPYEQYF.

The V gene is TRBV6-2 or TRBV6-3, the J gene TRBJ2-7; TRBD1 agrees at 7 bases. Trimming at V came to 5 bases and at J to 7 bases, leaving 11 bases not matched to a gene. The CDR3 totals 14 residues. The germline gives CDR1 MNHEY, CDR2 SVGEGT. CDR3 protein: CASSPRTGGGEQYF. In DNA, the CDR3 is TGTGCCAGCAGTCCCCGGACAGGCGGCGGGGAGCAGTACTTC.

The chain joins TRBV20-1 to TRBJ1-2, with TRBD1 identical over 8 bases. Looked up from germline, CDR1 is DFQATT and CDR2 is SNEGSKA (reference sequence). V dropped 5 bases and J dropped 3; count of bases not matched to a gene: 5. This CDR3 is built from 13 residues. The CDR3 sequence: CSASDRAYYGYTF. Written as DNA, the CDR3 is TGCAGTGCTTCGGACAGGGCCTACTATGGCTACACCTTC.

The rearrangement links TRBV9 to TRBJ2-3; D remains ambiguous. CDR1 is SGDLS, CDR2 YYNGEE, per germline. CDR3 size: 12 residues. Deletions cut 3 bases from V and 4 bases from J, with 6 bases between. CDR3 loop: CASSGPADTQYF. The CDR3 DNA reads as TGTGCCAGCAGCGGCCCCGCAGATACGCAGTATTTT.

V gene TRBV12-3 or TRBV12-4 combines with J gene TRBJ2-1, with D possibly being TRBD2 (6 bases). V was clipped by 6 bases and J by 12 bases, with 15 bases between them. This CDR3 comprises 12 residues. The CDR3 spells CASSPGGPVQFF. CDR3 DNA: TGTGCCAGCAGCCCAGGAGGGCCGGTGCAGTTCTTC.

The genes are TRBV19 and TRBJ2-1; 8 nucleotides agree with TRBD2. Germline-derived CDR1 and CDR2 are LNHDA and SQIVND (reference sequence). This CDR3 is built from 15 residues. The trim removed 5 bases at V and 4 bases at J, leaving 7 bases unmatched. The CDR3 coding sequence is TGTGCCAGTAGTCTTACTAGCGGAGGGTACAATGAGCAGTTCTTC. Its protein product is CASSLTSGGYNEQFF.

CDR3 nucleotides: TGCAGTGCTAGAGATCCAGGGTCCCCAATCTACAATGAGCAGTTCTTC. It encodes CSARDPGSPIYNEQFF. The chain carries TRBV20-1 and TRBJ2-1; TRBD1 might be the D (5 bases). V was pared by 0 bases and J by 3 bases, with 15 bases between. There are 16 residues in the CDR3. In germline, CDR1 is DFQATT, CDR2 SNEGSKA (reference sequence).

The chain uses TRBV20-1 and TRBJ2-7, with 9 bases that match TRBD2. The CDR3 is 16 amino acids. V lost 3 bases, J lost 2 bases, and 11 bases stayed unmatched. Germline V gives CDR1 DFQATT, CDR2 SNEGSKA (reference sequence). CDR3 DNA sequence: TGCAGTGCTAGTCCCCGCCCTAGCGGGGATACCTACGAGCAGTACTTC. Its protein product is CSASPRPSGDTYEQYF.

The genes are TRBV27 and TRBJ2-7; the D is unclear. From germline, CDR1 is MNHEY and CDR2 SMNVEV (reference sequence). Trimming took 8 bases from V and 3 from J, leaving 5 bases between them. The CDR3 runs 10 residues. DNA of the CDR3: TGTGCCAGCGGCCTCTACGAGCAGTACTTC. It is translated as CASGLYEQYF.

This sequence joins TRBV13 and TRBJ1-1; the D is unclear. CDR1 is PRHDT, CDR2 FYEKMQ, per germline (reference sequence). CDR3 length: 14 amino acids. Trimming took 1 base from V and 1 from J, leaving 7 bases between them. CDR3 residues: CASSLETQNTEAFF. The CDR3 coding sequence is TGTGCCAGCAGCTTAGAGACACAGAACACTGAAGCTTTCTTT.

The chain couples TRBV30 to TRBJ2-3; 10 positions agree with TRBD2. J lost 3 bases, V lost 4 bases, and 7 bases had no gene match. There are 15 residues in the CDR3. Germline values: CDR1 GTSNPN, CDR2 SVGIG (reference sequence). The CDR3 bases are TGTGCCTGGACCCCTAGCGGGAGCCGAACAGATACGCAGTATTTT. It codes for CAWTPSGSRTDTQYF.

J is TRBJ2-7 and V is TRBV20-1, with TRBD2 identical over 8 bases. CDR3 size: 14 residues. Germline V lookup: CDR1 DFQATT, CDR2 SNEGSKA (reference sequence). Unmatched junction bases numbered 8, after V lost 5 bases and J lost 2 bases. The CDR3 reads CSAPLAGGPYEQYF. The CDR3, as DNA: TGCAGTGCTCCTCTCGCGGGAGGCCCCTACGAGCAGTACTTC.

The chain carries TRBV9 and TRBJ2-3; 10 bases are a match to TRBD2. Germline values: CDR1 SGDLS, CDR2 YYNGEE. The length of the CDR3 is 15 residues. V trimming: 3 bases; J trimming: 2 bases; junction bases outside the gene matches: 3. The CDR3 reads CASSASGSFTDTQYF. The CDR3 coding sequence is TGTGCCAGCAGCGCTAGCGGGAGTTTCACAGATACGCAGTATTTT. The whole variable domain, remainder taken from reference TRBV9 and TRBJ2-3, is DSGVTQTPKHLITATGQRVTLRCSPRSGDLSVYWYQQSLDQGLQFLIQYYNGEERAKGNILERFSAQQFPDLHSELNLSSLELGDSALYFCASSASGSFTDTQYFGPGTRLTVL.

The table lists this clonotype with a count of one. The chain uses TRBV7-2 and TRBJ2-7; 7 nucleotides line up with TRBD1. The V gene's germline CDR1 is SGHTA and CDR2 FQGNSA. The CDR3 consists of 13 residues. Germline trimming cut 8 bases from V and 3 bases from J; bases unmatched to any gene: 7. The CDR3, as DNA: TGTGCCAGCTCTGGGACAGAAAGCTACGAGCAGTACTTC. Translated, it gives CASSGTESYEQYF.

The chain carries TRBV4-1 and TRBJ2-5; unclear D gene. Looked up from germline, CDR1 is MGHRA and CDR2 is YSYEKL. The CDR3 contains 15 residues. V lost 2 bases and J 5 bases, leaving 15 bases between the germline ends. CDR3 in amino acids: CASSQSTPLLETQYF. For the CDR3, the DNA is TGCGCCAGCAGCCAATCTACTCCTCTGCTGGAGACCCAGTACTTC.

CDR3 residues: CASSSAENTGELFF. In DNA form, the CDR3 reads TGTGCCAGCAGTTCCGCGGAGAACACCGGGGAGCTGTTTTTT. This chain links TRBV12-3 or TRBV12-4 with TRBJ2-2; D is unresolved. V lost 4 bases and J 1 base, leaving 7 bases between the germline ends. The CDR3 runs to 14 residues.

This rearrangement joins TRBV19 to TRBJ2-1, with 8 bases fitting TRBD2. Germline CDR1 and CDR2: LNHDA and SQIVND (reference sequence). This CDR3 comprises 15 residues. V lost 7 bases and J lost 4; bases outside the gene matches: 9. The CDR3 reads CASTPSGSRYNEQFF. CDR3 nucleotides: TGTGCCAGTACCCCCAGCGGGAGTAGGTACAATGAGCAGTTCTTC.

The chain has TRBV7-9 and TRBJ2-5; D is uncertain. V was pared by 11 bases and J by 10 bases, with 11 bases between. Germline CDR1 and CDR2: SEHNR and FQNEAQ (reference sequence). This CDR3 comprises 9 residues. As DNA, the CDR3 is TGTGCCGCTTACCCAGGCCAGTACTTC. It is translated as CAAYPGQYF.

The chain employs TRBV27 and TRBJ2-6, with TRBD2 identical over 10 bases. The CDR3 extends over 15 amino acids. Per the germline V gene, CDR1 is MNHEY and CDR2 is SMNVEV (reference sequence). J was trimmed by 15 bases and V by 3 bases; bases with no gene match: 11. CDR3 residues: CASSFLAGEGKGLTF. The CDR3 nucleotides read TGTGCCAGCAGTTTCCTAGCGGGAGAGGGGAAGGGCCTGACTTTC.

The rearrangement links TRBV6-5 to TRBJ2-2; D not certain. V lost 6 bases and J 3 bases, leaving 5 bases between the germline ends. Germline-derived CDR1 and CDR2 are MNHEY and SVGAGI. The CDR3 loop spans 12 amino acids. CDR3 DNA: TGTGCCAGCAGGGCAGACACCGGGGAGCTGTTTTTT. Encoded protein: CASRADTGELFF.

This rearrangement joins TRBV27 to TRBJ1-2, with D hard to call. Trimming left V 3 bases short and J 5 bases short, with 10 bases between. Germline CDR1 is MNHEY and CDR2 is SMNVEV (reference sequence). The CDR3 covers 13 residues. The CDR3 bases are TGTGCCAGCAGTTTTGGTCAGAATTATGGCTACACCTTC. Amino acids: CASSFGQNYGYTF.

J is TRBJ2-1 and V is TRBV27, with 10 bases aligning to TRBD1. Germline-derived CDR1 and CDR2 are MNHEY and SMNVEV (reference sequence). The CDR3 contains 11 residues. The trim removed 4 bases at V and 14 bases at J, leaving 2 bases unmatched. CDR3 in amino acids: CASSSGQGEFF. Here the CDR3 DNA reads TGTGCCAGCAGTTCCGGACAGGGGGAGTTCTTC.

This chain connects TRBV12-5 to TRBJ2-1; 8 bases line up with TRBD2. The J segment lost 0 bases and the V segment lost 6 bases, leaving 4 bases of the junction unmatched. The CDR3 is made up of 15 amino acids. Per the germline V gene, CDR1 is LGHNT and CDR2 is FRNRAP. CDR3 sequence: CASGLSGASYNEQFF. The CDR3 DNA is TGTGCTAGTGGACTTAGCGGGGCCTCCTACAATGAGCAGTTCTTC. Filled out from reference TRBV12-5 and TRBJ2-1, the complete variable domain reads DARVTQTPRHKVTEMGQEVTMRCQPILGHNTVFWYRQTMMQGLELLAYFRNRAPLDDSGMPKDRFSAEMPDATLATLKIQPSEPRDSAVYFCASGLSGASYNEQFFGPGTRLTVL.

The rearrangement uses TRBV6-5 and TRBJ2-1; tentative D call: TRBD1 (6 bases). Germline CDR1 and CDR2: MNHEY and SVGAGI. V lost 8 bases, J lost 0 bases, and 14 bases lay in between. This CDR3 is built from 15 residues. The CDR3: CASGETGTSYNEQFF. The CDR3 DNA sequence: TGTGCCAGCGGCGAAACAGGGACCTCCTACAATGAGCAGTTCTTC.

The chain uses TRBV27 and TRBJ2-7; unclear D gene. This CDR3 comprises 13 residues. V shed 3 bases and J shed 3 bases, with 9 bases lying between them. Germline V gene lookup returns CDR1 MNHEY and CDR2 SMNVEV (reference sequence). The chain's CDR3 is CASSFGLLYEQYF. CDR3 bases: TGTGCCAGCAGTTTCGGGCTCCTCTACGAGCAGTACTTC.